A selection of T cell receptor beta chains follows, all from one sample in a study of cytomegalovirus exposure and HLA in healthy donors. Assay: immunoSEQ multiplex PCR; the TCRdb copy retains only in-frame clones and omits some. The table shows fewer than 130,000 clones, with approximately 84% occurring only once. Sample: PBMCs. These receptors all come from a middle-aged man in good health and CMV-seronegative. The CDR3 runs from the conserved cysteine through the conserved F or W. D genes are given only for firm matches. Where a row states a size, it is once, few, many or the class of an expanded clone; other rows omit it.

d_gene: NA
j_gene: TRBJ2-2
v_gene: TRBV9
abundance: once
CDR3aa: CASSGTSGVGELFF
CDR3nt: TGTGCCAGCAGCGGAACTAGTGGGGTGGGGGAGCTGTTTTTT

d_gene: NA
j_gene: TRBJ1-2
v_gene: TRBV6-5
abundance: NA
CDR3aa: CASKGVAYGYTF
CDR3nt: TGTGCCAGCAAAGGGGTAGCCTATGGCTACACCTTC

d_gene: NA
j_gene: TRBJ1-2
v_gene: TRBV28
abundance: few
CDR3aa: CASSPGYQSNYGYTF
CDR3nt: TGTGCCAGCAGTCCAGGGTATCAGAGTAACTATGGCTACACCTTC

d_gene: TRBD1
j_gene: TRBJ1-2
v_gene: TRBV7-9
abundance: NA
CDR3aa: CASSLGGERGLGYTF
CDR3nt: TGTGCCAGCAGCTTAGGGGGGGAGAGGGGGCTCGGCTACACCTTC

d_gene: TRBD2
j_gene: TRBJ2-5
v_gene: TRBV7-2
abundance: NA
CDR3aa: CASSLGLAGQETQYF
CDR3nt: TGTGCCAGCAGCTTAGGACTAGCGGGGCAAGAGACCCAGTACTTC

d_gene: TRBD1
j_gene: TRBJ1-5
v_gene: TRBV6-5
abundance: NA
CDR3aa: CASSPPGQGGQPQHF
CDR3nt: TGTGCCAGCAGTCCTCCGGGACAGGGTGGTCAGCCCCAGCATTTT

d_gene: TRBD1
j_gene: TRBJ2-7
v_gene: TRBV7-6
abundance: NA
CDR3aa: CASSQGASEQYF
CDR3nt: TGTGCCAGCAGTCAGGGGGCCAGCGAGCAGTACTTC

d_gene: NA
j_gene: TRBJ2-2
v_gene: TRBV28
abundance: NA
CDR3aa: CASSGTEGGFGELFF
CDR3nt: TGTGCCAGCAGTGGAACCGAGGGCGGCTTTGGGGAGCTGTTTTTT

d_gene: TRBD1
j_gene: TRBJ1-2
v_gene: TRBV2
abundance: NA
CDR3aa: CASSELQGYGYTF
CDR3nt: TGTGCCAGCAGTGAACTACAGGGGTATGGCTACACCTTC

d_gene: TRBD2
j_gene: TRBJ2-7
v_gene: TRBV30
abundance: NA
CDR3aa: CAWGLVERAYLEQYF
CDR3nt: TGTGCCTGGGGACTAGTTGAAAGGGCGTACCTCGAGCAGTACTTC

d_gene: TRBD1
j_gene: TRBJ2-1
v_gene: TRBV30
abundance: NA
CDR3aa: CAWSVGTGYSEQFF
CDR3nt: TGTGCCTGGAGTGTAGGGACAGGGTACAGTGAGCAGTTCTTC

d_gene: NA
j_gene: TRBJ1-2
v_gene: TRBV5-1
abundance: NA
CDR3aa: CASSYGTNPGDGYTF
CDR3nt: TGCGCCAGCAGCTATGGGACAAACCCTGGGGATGGCTACACCTTC

d_gene: TRBD1
j_gene: TRBJ1-1
v_gene: TRBV19
abundance: NA
CDR3aa: CASKPDRAKAEAFF
CDR3nt: TGTGCCAGTAAGCCGGACAGGGCGAAGGCTGAAGCTTTCTTT